The rows below give T cell receptor beta chains drawn from one sample of a study of technical replicates of blood from a few donors. Clones were read by immunoSEQ multiplex PCR, and TCRdb kept only the in-frame ones, dropping some. Of 55,000 to 65,000 clones listed, around nine tenths were seen once; the top ten hold about 5%. The sample comprised PBMCs. The source is a human donor in good health. Some clones in this sample may be carry-over from other donors' samples. The CDR3 runs from the conserved cysteine through the conserved F or W. Fields, in order: D gene, clone size, J gene, V gene, CDR3 protein, CDR3 DNA. A D gene is named only where the DNA matches it firmly. Clone size is not always given. Where it is, it says once, few, many or a class for expanded clones.

D: TRBD1
size: NA
J: TRBJ1-6
V: TRBV12-5
CDR3: CASGLIRQQGSSYNSPLHF
DNA: TGTGCTAGTGGTTTGATCCGACAACAGGGGAGCTCCTATAATTCACCCCTCCACTTT

D: NA
size: NA
J: TRBJ1-5
V: TRBV15
CDR3: CATSRQQGFRQPQHF
DNA: TGTGCCACCAGCAGACAGCAGGGGTTTAGGCAGCCCCAGCATTTT

D: TRBD1
size: NA
J: TRBJ1-4
V: TRBV5-4
CDR3: CASSSPGTGNEKLFF
DNA: TGTGCCAGCAGCAGCCCGGGGACAGGGAACGAAAAACTGTTTTTT

D: TRBD2
size: NA
J: TRBJ2-3
V: TRBV10-3
CDR3: CAISPRGVAGGQSDTQYF
DNA: TGTGCCATCAGCCCCCGGGGGGTAGCGGGGGGCCAGAGTGATACGCAGTATTTT

D: NA
size: NA
J: TRBJ2-5
V: TRBV7-9
CDR3: CASSSKRTEETQYF
DNA: TGTGCCAGCAGCTCAAAGAGGACAGAAGAGACCCAGTACTTC

D: TRBD2
size: NA
J: TRBJ2-1
V: TRBV5-6
CDR3: CASSLSSGGSGRGNEQFF
DNA: TGTGCCAGCAGCTTGTCTTCGGGGGGTAGCGGGAGAGGAAATGAGCAGTTCTTC

D: TRBD1
size: NA
J: TRBJ2-1
V: TRBV5-8
CDR3: CASSLGTGFYNEQFF
DNA: TGTGCCAGCAGCTTGGGGACAGGATTTTACAATGAGCAGTTCTTC

D: NA
size: NA
J: TRBJ1-1
V: TRBV4-3
CDR3: CASSQDPRTNEAFF
DNA: TGCGCCAGCAGCCAAGATCCCCGGACAAATGAAGCTTTCTTT

D: NA
size: NA
J: TRBJ2-3
V: TRBV5-1
CDR3: CASSLAVATDTQYF
DNA: TGCGCCAGCAGCTTGGCAGTGGCCACAGATACGCAGTATTTT

D: NA
size: once
J: TRBJ1-5
V: TRBV9
CDR3: CASSVDGGGSQPQHF
DNA: TGTGCCAGCAGCGTAGATGGGGGGGGGAGTCAGCCCCAGCATTTT

D: NA
size: NA
J: TRBJ2-1
V: TRBV6-1
CDR3: CASSDVGREISYNEQFF
DNA: TGTGCCAGCAGTGACGTGGGCAGGGAAATATCCTACAATGAGCAGTTCTTC

D: NA
size: NA
J: TRBJ2-6
V: TRBV5-4
CDR3: CASSLPGVGANVLTF
DNA: TGTGCCAGCAGCCTGCCAGGGGTTGGGGCCAACGTCCTGACTTTC

D: NA
size: once
J: TRBJ2-3
V: TRBV5-6
CDR3: CASSLAGGTDTQYF
DNA: TGTGCCAGCAGCTTGGCGGGGGGCACAGATACGCAGTATTTT

D: TRBD1
size: NA
J: TRBJ1-4
V: TRBV2
CDR3: CASRAQDRGNEKLFF
DNA: TGTGCCAGCAGAGCCCAGGACAGGGGGAATGAAAAACTGTTTTTT

D: TRBD1
size: few
J: TRBJ1-3
V: TRBV7-2
CDR3: CASSPSRDRAGNTIYF
DNA: TGTGCCAGCAGCCCGTCCCGGGACAGGGCTGGAAACACCATATATTTT

D: TRBD2
size: NA
J: TRBJ2-1
V: TRBV27
CDR3: CASTTSGGPSYNEQFF
DNA: TGTGCCAGCACCACTAGCGGGGGGCCCTCCTACAATGAGCAGTTCTTC

D: NA
size: few
J: TRBJ1-1
V: TRBV7-5
CDR3: CVRSDNRGTHTEAFF
DNA: TGTGTCAGAAGCGACAACAGGGGTACACACACTGAAGCTTTCTTT

D: TRBD2
size: NA
J: TRBJ2-2
V: TRBV4-2
CDR3: CASSQAPSGSPSGELFF
DNA: TGTGCCAGCAGCCAAGCACCTAGCGGGAGCCCTAGCGGGGAGCTGTTTTTT

D: TRBD2
size: NA
J: TRBJ2-1
V: TRBV4-2
CDR3: CASSQEGLAGAYNEQFF
DNA: TGTGCCAGCAGCCAAGAGGGACTAGCGGGGGCCTACAATGAGCAGTTCTTC

D: NA
size: once
J: TRBJ1-2
V: TRBV19
CDR3: CASTPRQAPSSYGYTF
DNA: TGTGCCAGTACCCCCCGACAGGCGCCATCTAGCTATGGCTACACCTTC

D: NA
size: once
J: TRBJ2-5
V: TRBV5-1
CDR3: CASSGGGPGETQYF
DNA: TGCGCCAGCAGCGGGGGGGGGCCCGGGGAGACCCAGTACTTC

D: TRBD1
size: NA
J: TRBJ2-2
V: TRBV19
CDR3: CASSTTGFPGELFF
DNA: TGTGCCAGTAGTACGACAGGGTTTCCCGGGGAGCTGTTTTTT

D: NA
size: NA
J: TRBJ2-1
V: TRBV7-8
CDR3: CASSLRTVYNEQFF
DNA: TGTGCCAGCAGCTTACGGACAGTCTACAATGAGCAGTTCTTC

D: NA
size: NA
J: TRBJ1-2
V: TRBV21-1
CDR3: CASSKGRNLRGRRGRGNGYTF
DNA: TGTGCCAGCAGCAAAGGTCGGAACCTGAGGGGGCGCAGGGGTCGAGGGAATGGCTACACCTTC

D: NA
size: NA
J: TRBJ2-7
V: TRBV5-1
CDR3: CASSPGTPWEQYF
DNA: TGCGCCAGCAGCCCCGGGACACCTTGGGAGCAGTACTTC

D: NA
size: NA
J: TRBJ2-2
V: TRBV10-3
CDR3: CAIRRGRDSTGELFF
DNA: TGTGCCATCAGGCGGGGACGTGACTCCACCGGGGAGCTGTTTTTT

D: TRBD1
size: NA
J: TRBJ1-5
V: TRBV19
CDR3: CASKTGVEHQPQHF
DNA: TGTGCCAGTAAAACAGGGGTGGAGCATCAGCCCCAGCATTTT

D: TRBD1
size: NA
J: TRBJ1-1
V: TRBV11-2
CDR3: CASSLWTGGGSEAFF
DNA: TGTGCCAGCAGCTTGTGGACAGGGGGCGGGTCTGAAGCTTTCTTT

D: NA
size: NA
J: TRBJ1-5
V: TRBV6-1
CDR3: CASGPGIPSQPQHF
DNA: TGTGCCAGCGGCCCAGGGATCCCCAGTCAGCCCCAGCATTTT

D: TRBD1
size: once
J: TRBJ2-7
V: TRBV19
CDR3: CASSKTSGTGFYEQYF
DNA: TGTGCCAGTAGTAAAACATCCGGGACAGGATTCTACGAGCAGTACTTC

D: NA
size: NA
J: TRBJ2-6
V: TRBV10-3
CDR3: CAISDESSGANVLTF
DNA: TGTGCCATCAGTGATGAGAGCTCTGGGGCCAACGTCCTGACTTTC

D: NA
size: NA
J: TRBJ2-5
V: TRBV4-1
CDR3: CASSQPKETQYF
DNA: TGCGCCAGCAGCCAACCAAAAGAGACCCAGTACTTC

D: TRBD1
size: once
J: TRBJ2-3
V: TRBV12-5
CDR3: CASGLYDFRDRVSTDTQYF
DNA: TGTGCTAGTGGCCTCTACGACTTCAGGGACAGGGTTAGCACAGATACGCAGTATTTT

D: NA
size: NA
J: TRBJ2-1
V: TRBV7-2
CDR3: CASSLAGGTPYNEQFF
DNA: TGTGCCAGCAGCTTAGCGGGGGGTACCCCCTACAATGAGCAGTTCTTC

D: TRBD1
size: NA
J: TRBJ1-2
V: TRBV7-2
CDR3: CASSLVSGQGTNGYTF
DNA: TGTGCCAGCAGCTTAGTCTCGGGACAGGGGACGAATGGCTACACCTTC

D: TRBD1
size: few
J: TRBJ2-3
V: TRBV5-1
CDR3: CASSLSGTGGQDTQYF
DNA: TGCGCCAGCAGCTTGTCGGGGACAGGGGGTCAAGATACGCAGTATTTT

D: TRBD1
size: NA
J: TRBJ2-7
V: TRBV4-2
CDR3: CASSQSRVALGTGYEQYF
DNA: TGTGCCAGCAGCCAATCTAGAGTTGCGCTCGGGACAGGGTACGAGCAGTACTTC

D: TRBD2
size: NA
J: TRBJ2-1
V: TRBV4-1
CDR3: CASSQDQMTSGLYNEQFF
DNA: TGCGCCAGCAGCCAAGATCAAATGACTAGCGGGTTGTACAATGAGCAGTTCTTC

D: NA
size: NA
J: TRBJ2-7
V: TRBV29-1
CDR3: CSVAIAGQSGEQYF
DNA: TGCAGCGTTGCTATAGCGGGACAGTCCGGGGAGCAGTACTTC

D: TRBD2
size: NA
J: TRBJ2-3
V: TRBV7-2
CDR3: CASSPGTSGIMQYF
DNA: TGTGCCAGCAGCCCGGGGACTAGCGGGATCATGCAGTATTTT

D: NA
size: NA
J: TRBJ2-7
V: TRBV20-1
CDR3: CSAVGGYEQYF
DNA: TGCAGTGCAGTTGGGGGGTACGAGCAGTACTTC

D: NA
size: NA
J: TRBJ2-1
V: TRBV7-9
CDR3: CASSLASLAQQFF
DNA: TGTGCCAGCAGCTTAGCTTCTTTAGCCCAGCAGTTCTTC

D: TRBD1
size: once
J: TRBJ2-6
V: TRBV2
CDR3: CASSGQGVAGANVLTF
DNA: TGTGCCAGCAGTGGACAGGGAGTCGCTGGGGCCAACGTCCTGACTTTC

D: NA
size: few
J: TRBJ1-5
V: TRBV18
CDR3: CASSSSGTNNQPQHF
DNA: TGTGCCAGCTCATCTTCCGGGACAAACAATCAGCCCCAGCATTTT

D: NA
size: NA
J: TRBJ2-5
V: TRBV5-4
CDR3: CASSLIDRQETQYF
DNA: TGTGCCAGCAGCTTGATCGACAGGCAAGAGACCCAGTACTTC

D: TRBD2
size: few
J: TRBJ2-1
V: TRBV6-5
CDR3: CASKASGYNEQFF
DNA: TGTGCCAGCAAGGCTAGCGGGTACAATGAGCAGTTCTTC

D: TRBD2
size: NA
J: TRBJ2-7
V: TRBV7-2
CDR3: CASSLVVTSGNEQYF
DNA: TGTGCCAGCAGCTTAGTTGTGACTAGCGGCAACGAGCAGTACTTC

D: NA
size: few
J: TRBJ1-5
V: TRBV2
CDR3: CASSGELGRGSGNQPQHF
DNA: TGTGCCAGCAGTGGGGAGTTGGGCAGGGGCTCGGGCAATCAGCCCCAGCATTTT

D: TRBD1
size: NA
J: TRBJ2-7
V: TRBV6-1
CDR3: CASSEWGQGANEQYF
DNA: TGTGCCAGCAGTGAATGGGGACAGGGGGCAAACGAGCAGTACTTC

D: NA
size: NA
J: TRBJ2-3
V: TRBV30
CDR3: CATEGRLADTQYF
DNA: TGTGCCACCGAGGGCAGACTAGCAGATACGCAGTATTTT

D: TRBD2
size: NA
J: TRBJ2-7
V: TRBV14
CDR3: CASSGTSGKPWEQYF
DNA: TGTGCCAGCAGCGGAACTAGCGGGAAGCCGTGGGAGCAGTACTTC